A selection of T cell receptor beta chains follows, all from one sample in a study of T-cell reconstitution after alpha-beta-depleted transplantation in children. Using its own MiXCR run on the PCR reads, TCRdb lists one record per CDR3 protein. The profile covers hundreds of thousands of distinct CDR3 sequences, with approximately 15% appearing a single time and approximately 40% taken by the ten largest. The starting material was PBMCs, mostly from graft donor cells, obtained 360 days after TCRalphabeta/CD19-depleted stem cell transplant. The receptors were sampled from a male patient between 2 and 9 years old who had a stem cell transplant for acute lymphoblastic leukemia, so the T cells may come from the graft donor. CDR3s include the opening cysteine and the closing phenylalanine or tryptophan.

V	J	CDR3
TRBV13	TRBJ2-3	CASSLYKRLAGAASTDTQYF
TRBV6-4	TRBJ1-1	CASSDSTGGLNTEAFF
TRBV6-2/TRBV6-3	TRBJ2-7	CASSYWVYEQYF
TRBV6-5	TRBJ1-6	CASQRTGRNNSPLHF
TRBV15	TRBJ1-2	CATSRDGGYYGYTF
TRBV18	TRBJ2-1	CAARTPSYNEQFF
TRBV7-3	TRBJ2-1	CASSSLAGGLNNEQFF
TRBV11-2	TRBJ2-5	CASSSLRGGLEETQYF
TRBV21-1	TRBJ2-4	CASSSTRSLAGPWDIQYF
TRBV5-1	TRBJ2-5	CASSLGDSKETQYF